The 9 T cell receptor beta chains presented below share a single source sample, sequenced in a study of response to subunit inactivated influenza vaccine. TCRdb analysed the RT-PCR reads with MiXCR anew, one entry per CDR3 protein. The sample has more than 700,000 distinct CDR3 sequences; 21% are singletons. The starting material was PBMCs from blood, obtained 4 to 6 days after vaccination. The receptor set was obtained from a man aged 50 or older who received an inactivated influenza vaccine.

The rearrangement uses TRBV6-2 or TRBV6-3 and TRBJ2-7; no clear D gene. CDR1 and CDR2 from the germline V gene are MNHEY and SVGEGT. Trimming stripped 4 bases from V and 0 bases from J, with 4 bases between. The CDR3 totals 12 residues. CDR3 coding DNA: TGTGCCAGCAGTTTCCGCTCCTACGAGCAGTACTTC. As protein: CASSFRSYEQYF.

This sequence joins TRBV4-1 and TRBJ2-5, with 8 positions matching TRBD1. Germline CDR1 and CDR2: MGHRA and YSYEKL. The V segment lost 1 base and the J segment 5 bases; nucleotides outside the gene matches: 18. The CDR3 has 19 amino acids. The CDR3 bases are TGCGCCAGCAGCCAAGTATTCTCAGGGACAGGTTGGGTTGTGGAGACCCAGTACTTC. This translates into CASSQVFSGTGWVVETQYF.

This clonotype came up a few times. The chain couples TRBV7-2 to TRBJ2-7; D remains unclear. V dropped 5 bases and J dropped 8 bases, with 10 bases sitting between them. Germline-derived CDR1 and CDR2 are SGHTA and FQGNSA. The CDR3 loop spans 11 amino acids. CDR3 loop: CASSPRFKQYF. CDR3 coding DNA: TGTGCCAGCAGCCCCCGTTTTAAGCAGTACTTC.

The J gene is TRBJ2-2, the V gene TRBV24-1; D is ambiguous. The length of the CDR3 is 13 residues. V shed 0 bases and J shed 4 bases, with 2 bases lying between them. Germline V gene lookup returns CDR1 KGHDR and CDR2 SFDVKD. CDR3 region: CATSDLPTGELFF. In DNA, the CDR3 is TGTGCCACCAGTGATTTGCCCACCGGGGAGCTGTTTTTT.

Many counts were recorded for this clonotype. The chain couples TRBV5-1 to TRBJ1-2; TRBD1 aligns across 9 bases. The V and J ends lost 3 bases and 8 bases, in that order; junction bases with no gene match: 8. Per germline, CDR1 SGHRS and CDR2 YFSETQ. The CDR3 contains 14 residues. In DNA form, the CDR3 reads TGCGCCAGCAGCTGGGGACAGGGAGTCTGGGGCTACACCTTC. Translated, it gives CASSWGQGVWGYTF.

The rearrangement uses TRBV20-1 and TRBJ2-1; D gene ambiguous. CDR3 length: 15 residues. Trimming took 0 bases from V and 3 from J, leaving 12 bases between them. Germline V CDR1 and CDR2: DFQATT, SNEGSKA (reference sequence). The CDR3: CSARDRQAFYNEQFF. CDR3 DNA sequence: TGCAGTGCTAGAGATCGGCAGGCCTTCTACAATGAGCAGTTCTTC.

J is TRBJ1-6 and V is TRBV6-1; possible D gene TRBD1, 6 bases. The CDR3 is made up of 13 amino acids. Germline V lookup: CDR1 MNHNS, CDR2 SASEGT. Trimming stripped 5 bases from V and 7 bases from J, with 9 bases between. The CDR3 sequence: CASSTTGNSPLHF. Here the CDR3 DNA reads TGTGCCAGCAGTACCACAGGGAATTCACCCCTCCACTTT.

The CDR3, as DNA: TGCAGTGCTAGAGACCGACTAGCGGGAGACTTTGAGCAGTTCTTC. Residues: CSARDRLAGDFEQFF. The chain carries TRBV20-1 and TRBJ2-1; 12 bases are a match to TRBD2. The V segment lost 0 bases and the J segment 9 bases; nucleotides outside the gene matches: 6. The CDR3 covers 15 residues. Germline V gene data show CDR1 as DFQATT and CDR2 as SNEGSKA (reference sequence).

V usage is TRBV12-3 or TRBV12-4 and J usage is TRBJ1-5; the D is unclear. The CDR3 is 14 residues long. Trimming cost V 2 bases and J 7 bases, with 12 bases left between them. CDR3 residues: CASSLRGQKQPQHF. In DNA form, the CDR3 reads TGTGCCAGCAGTTTACGGGGTCAGAAACAGCCCCAGCATTTT.